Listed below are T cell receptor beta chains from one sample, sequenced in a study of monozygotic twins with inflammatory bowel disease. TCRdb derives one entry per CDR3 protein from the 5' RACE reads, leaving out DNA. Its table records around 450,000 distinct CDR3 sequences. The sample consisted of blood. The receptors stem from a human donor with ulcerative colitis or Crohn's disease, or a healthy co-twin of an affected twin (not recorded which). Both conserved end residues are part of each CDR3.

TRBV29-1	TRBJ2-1	CSVFTSGDYNEQFF
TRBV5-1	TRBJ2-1	CASSLLAGNGDNEQFF
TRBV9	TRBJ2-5	CASSVGGSGQETQYF
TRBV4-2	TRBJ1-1	CASSLSPETEAFF
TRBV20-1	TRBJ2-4	CSARVWIAIQYF
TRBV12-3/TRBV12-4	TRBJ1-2	CASGWAGRAGNYGYTF
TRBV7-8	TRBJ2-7	CASRPRGGEQYF
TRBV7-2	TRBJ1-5	CASSPTGARQPQHF
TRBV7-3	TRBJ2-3	CASSLNSGGTDTEYF
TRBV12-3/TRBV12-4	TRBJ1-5	CASSLATQNYQPQHF
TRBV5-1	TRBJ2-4	CASSFGDKNIQYF
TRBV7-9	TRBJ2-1	CASSPRTSGGYYNEQFF
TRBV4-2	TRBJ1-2	CASSQTGQGRDGYTF
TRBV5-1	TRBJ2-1	CASSLRSQRPNEQFF
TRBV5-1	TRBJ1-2	CASSFGTTNYGYTF
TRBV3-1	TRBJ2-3	CASSLTAASLNTQYF
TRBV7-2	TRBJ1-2	CASSSGLDYGYTF
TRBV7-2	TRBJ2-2	CASSFSPTGELFF
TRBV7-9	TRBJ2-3	CASSSITGPSTDTQYF
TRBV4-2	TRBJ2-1	CASSQDSTGGYNEQFF
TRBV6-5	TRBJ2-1	CASSYSLTGSNNEYNEQFF
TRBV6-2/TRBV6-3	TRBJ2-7	CASNPLAGRGEQYF
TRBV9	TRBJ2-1	CASSITGTSGVYNEQFF
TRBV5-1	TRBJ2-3	CASSLVGGGATDTQYF
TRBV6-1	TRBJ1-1	CASSQPFGHPNTEAFF
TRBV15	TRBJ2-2	CATSRDIGRPTGELFF
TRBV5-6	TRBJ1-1	CASSLMGVAFF
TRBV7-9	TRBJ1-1	CASRYPTQINTEAFF
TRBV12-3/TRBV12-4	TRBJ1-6	CASRGQGTDLPLHF
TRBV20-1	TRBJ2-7	CSARTQPGLQYF
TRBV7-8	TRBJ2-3	CASSLASGTTTDTQYF
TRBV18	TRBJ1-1	CASSRQDSNTEAFF
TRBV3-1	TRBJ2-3	CASSEGTGGRTDTQYF
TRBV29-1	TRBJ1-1	CSVPLPGLMNTEAFF
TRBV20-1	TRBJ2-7	CSARPSGLSYEQYF
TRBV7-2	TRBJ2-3	CASSLELGGLTDTQYF
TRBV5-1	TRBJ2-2	CASSLVAGGPGTGELFF
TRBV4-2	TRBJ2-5	CASSQERTGVQTQYF